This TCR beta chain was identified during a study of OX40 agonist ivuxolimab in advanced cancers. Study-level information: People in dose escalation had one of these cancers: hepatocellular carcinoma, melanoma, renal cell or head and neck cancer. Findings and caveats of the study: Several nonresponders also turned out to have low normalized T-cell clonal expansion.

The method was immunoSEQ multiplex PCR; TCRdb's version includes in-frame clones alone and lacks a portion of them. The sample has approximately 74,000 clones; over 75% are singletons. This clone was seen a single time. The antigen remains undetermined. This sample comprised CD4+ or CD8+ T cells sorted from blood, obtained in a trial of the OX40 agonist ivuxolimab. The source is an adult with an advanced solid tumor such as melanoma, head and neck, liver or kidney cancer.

The CDR3 region has the DNA TGTGCCAGCAGTGGGACTAGCGGGCGACAAGAGACCCAGTACTTC. Translating it yields CASSGTSGRQETQYF. V gene TRBV2 combines with J gene TRBJ2-5, with TRBD2 matching over 11 bases. The trim removed 4 bases at V and 2 bases at J, leaving 3 bases unmatched. This CDR3 comprises 15 residues. Germline-derived CDR1 and CDR2 are SNHLY and FYNNEI.